These 11 T cell receptor beta chains originate from one sample sequenced in a study of blood T cells in healthy people across ages. Then a second PCR, running about 6 to 12 cycles, was carried out with a sample-barcoded 5' primer and a J-beta primer mix. TCRdb reanalysed the 5' RACE reads using MiXCR and keeps one entry per CDR3 protein. The sample has approximately 880,000 distinct CDR3 sequences, roughly 50% seen once; the top ten hold about an eighth. Sequencing was carried out using blood. These receptors came from a man aged 25 to 40 in good health.

The chain links TRBV12-3 or TRBV12-4 to TRBJ2-3; D is undetermined. The CDR3 has 14 residues. With 6 bases removed from V and 4 bases from J, the gap between germline ends came to 14 bases. CDR3 region: CASSSSYSSDTQYF. DNA for the CDR3: TGTGCCAGCAGCTCCTCATACAGCTCAGATACGCAGTATTTT.

The rearrangement uses TRBV4-3 and TRBJ1-1; the D gene is possibly TRBD1 (6 bases). This CDR3 contains 14 residues. Germline CDR1 is LGHNA and CDR2 is YSLEER. V was trimmed by 0 bases and J by 5 bases, leaving 10 bases between them. CDR3: CASSQEIRGTEAFF. As DNA, the CDR3 is TGCGCCAGCAGCCAAGAAATAAGGGGGACTGAAGCTTTCTTT.

In regard to this clonotype: Possible read error: a much larger clone is one base away. This chain uses TRBV6-2 or TRBV6-3 with TRBJ1-2; D gene unclear. Germline V gene data show CDR1 as MNHEY and CDR2 as SVGEGT. V lost 7 bases and J lost 6, with 15 bases in between. The length of the CDR3 is 13 residues. CDR3 loop: CASNPTENDGYTF. DNA of the CDR3: TGTGCCAGCAACCCAACAGAAAACGATGGCTACACCTTC.

The chain is built from TRBV30 and TRBJ1-2, with D tentatively TRBD1 (6 bases). Trimming removed 5 bases at V and 4 bases at J, with 11 bases between. The CDR3 contains 12 residues. Germline lookup yields CDR1 GTSNPN and CDR2 SVGIG (reference sequence). CDR3 sequence (DNA): TGTGCCTGGTCCGGGGGCGGCTATGGCTACACCTTC. It is translated as CAWSGGGYGYTF.

The J gene is TRBJ1-1, the V gene TRBV5-1, with a weak D call TRBD1 (5 bases). Germline loops: CDR1 SGHRS, CDR2 YFSETQ. V lost 2 bases and J 1 base, leaving 9 bases between the germline ends. The CDR3 is made up of 14 amino acids. The CDR3 here is CASSFQGSNTEAFF. Written as DNA, the CDR3 is TGCGCCAGCAGCTTTCAGGGATCGAACACTGAAGCTTTCTTT.

The genes are TRBV2 and TRBJ2-1, with 12 bases identical to TRBD1. V gave up 11 bases and J gave up 12 bases; unmatched junction bases: 17. CDR1 is SNHLY and CDR2 is FYNNEI in the germline V gene. The CDR3 spans 15 residues. The DNA for the CDR3 is TGTGCCGGTGTCTCTACCGGGACAGGGGGCAGTGGGCAGTTCTTC. It yields the protein CAGVSTGTGGSGQFF.

This chain uses TRBV12-3 or TRBV12-4 with TRBJ1-6; no clear D. The CDR3 totals 13 residues. V was shortened by 5 bases and J by 14 bases, with 16 bases between the two germline ends. The CDR3 protein is CASSGRRRLALHF. CDR3 nucleotide sequence: TGTGCCAGCAGTGGACGTCGCCGGTTAGCCCTCCACTTT.

Details on this clonotype: A read error may account for a junction end that differs from germline. The V and J genes are TRBV5-6 and TRBJ1-2, with 8 bases matching TRBD1. The CDR3 has 15 residues. Germline CDR1 reads SGHDT; CDR2 reads YYEEEE. CDR3 in amino acids: CANSWWDRTNYGYTF. For the CDR3, the DNA is TGTGCCAACAGCTGGTGGGACAGGACCAACTATGGCTACACCTTC.

V gene TRBV6-1 combines with J gene TRBJ2-4, with D unclear. Deletions cut 1 base from V and 0 bases from J, with 13 bases between. There are 17 residues in the CDR3. Germline assignment: CDR1 MNHNS and CDR2 SASEGT. The CDR3 spells CASSEGYTRGAKNIQYF. The CDR3 DNA reads as TGTGCCAGCAGTGAAGGGTATACACGAGGAGCCAAAAACATTCAGTACTTC.

This clonotype was detected only a few times. The chain carries TRBV20-1 and TRBJ2-5, with 7 nucleotides matching TRBD1. Germline CDR1 reads DFQATT; CDR2 reads SNEGSKA (reference sequence). V shed 1 base, J shed 4 bases, and the junction held 6 bases outside the gene matches. The CDR3 covers 14 residues. In DNA, the CDR3 is TGCAGTGCTAGAGGACAGGGCGGTGTAGAGACCCAGTACTTC. It translates to CSARGQGGVETQYF.

This clonotype was observed a few times. This chain connects TRBV20-1 to TRBJ1-2, with a possible D match to TRBD1 (6 bases). V was clipped by 6 bases and J by 5 bases, with 16 bases between them. CDR1 and CDR2 (germline): DFQATT, SNEGSKA (reference sequence). The CDR3 length is 13 residues. The DNA for the CDR3 is TGCAGTGCCTCGCTTCAGGGGCTTTATGGCTACACCTTC. Its protein is CSASLQGLYGYTF.